Detailed here is one T cell receptor (beta chain). Its antigen is currently unknown. Sequencing was performed with immunoSEQ multiplex PCR; in TCRdb, only in-frame clones are kept and a portion is missing. This table holds fewer than 1 million clones, about 97% found once. The data were taken from a study of shared clonotypes between healthy human individuals. Positively selected for CCR7, the CD45RO-negative cells used as naive CD8 cells excluded terminally differentiated effector memory CD45RA+ cells. Study-level results: Larger estimated richness was generally seen in naive subsets than in memory subsets.

The germline gives CDR1 MNHEY, CDR2 SVGAGI. This CDR3 is 15 amino acids long. Between the trimmed V and J ends, which lost 5 bases and 4 bases, there was a span of 15 bases. This sequence originates from a man aged 30-40 years in good health. The chain is built from TRBV6-5 and TRBJ2-1, with D perhaps given as TRBD1 or TRBD2 (5 bases each). Sequenced material: naive CD8+ T cells sorted from blood. The CDR3, as DNA: TGTGCCAGCAGTAAGACCCCCGAGGGGTACAATGAGCAGTTCTTC. It translates to CASSKTPEGYNEQFF.